This T cell receptor beta chain was obtained from a study of control samples from healthy donors and cancer patients. This clone was seen once. V lost 5 bases, J lost 5 bases, and 10 bases lay in between. Per the germline V gene, CDR1 is MNHEY and CDR2 is SVGAGI. The CDR3 runs to 13 residues. TCRdb's table, derived via immunoSEQ multiplex PCR, lists solely in-frame clones and lacks some. The repertoire holds about 94,000 clones, 90% seen once, with about 4% in the top ten. The rearrangement joins TRBV6-5 to TRBJ1-5; D unclear. The clonotype was recovered from a woman aged 18-30 years in good health. The specimen was blood. This CDR3 is CASSNGFHQPQHF. The CDR3 region has the DNA TGTGCCAGCAGTAATGGGTTTCATCAGCCCCAGCATTTT.